A selection of T cell receptor beta chains follows, all from one sample in a study of Graves' ophthalmopathy and Graves' hyperthyroidism. TCRdb ran MiXCR on the multiplex PCR reads and lists one entry per CDR3 protein. The sample consists of hundreds of thousands of distinct CDR3 sequences, approximately 15% of them appearing once. Sequenced material: peripheral blood. Receptor source: a young woman with stable Graves' hyperthyroidism. Each CDR3 is given with its conserved first and last residue. A D gene is named only where the DNA matches it firmly. Size tells how often a clone was seen (once, few, many) or the class of an expanded clone, and some rows leave it out.

>TRBJ2-2|few|TRBV6-2/TRBV6-3|TRBD2
TGTGCCAGCAGTACCGGGACTAGCGGGGCCTCGTCCGGGGAGCTGTTTTTT
CASSTGTSGASSGELFF
>TRBJ2-7|.|TRBV5-1|.
TGCGCCAGCAGCTTCAACATCGGTGGGAACTACGAGCAGTACTTC
CASSFNIGGNYEQYF
>TRBJ2-5|.|TRBV27|.
TGTGCCAGCAGGATCCGGGGGCGGGAGACCCAGTACTTC
CASRIRGRETQYF
>TRBJ1-2|.|TRBV5-8|TRBD1
TGTGCCAGCAGCTTCCTTCGGACAGGGACCTATGGCTACACCTTC
CASSFLRTGTYGYTF
>TRBJ1-5|many|TRBV6-1|.
TGTGCCAGCAGTGGGGCGGGGGATCAGCCCCAGCATTTT
CASSGAGDQPQHF
>TRBJ1-1|many|TRBV2|.
TGTGCCAGCAGCGTACCTCCGGGACGCCCAGAAATGAACACTGAAGCTTTCTTT
CASSVPPGRPEMNTEAFF
>TRBJ1-2|many|TRBV6-1|TRBD1
TGTGCCAGCAGTGACTGGACAGGCGACTATGGCTACACCTTC
CASSDWTGDYGYTF
>TRBJ2-5|few|TRBV7-3|TRBD1
TGTGCCAGCAGCTTAGAGACAGGGAGACAAGAGACCCAGTACTTC
CASSLETGRQETQYF
>TRBJ2-4|many|TRBV12-3/TRBV12-4|.
TGTGCCAGCAGCTTGGCCGGGGCCAAAAACATTCAGTACTTC
CASSLAGAKNIQYF
>TRBJ1-1|many|TRBV7-6|.
TGTGCCAGCAGCTTAGACTACGGGGGCGCGAACACTGAAGCTTTCTTT
CASSLDYGGANTEAFF
>TRBJ2-7|many|TRBV29-1|.
TGCAGCGTTAGCAATTGGGGACAAGACTCCTACGAGCAGTACTTC
CSVSNWGQDSYEQYF
>TRBJ2-5|many|TRBV27|TRBD2
TGTGCCAGCAGGGGGGCAGGGAGGACTAGCGGAAGGAGGGAGACCCAGTACTTC
CASRGAGRTSGRRETQYF
>TRBJ1-5|many|TRBV7-2|.
TGTGCCAGCAGCCCCGAAGTGCTACAGCCCCAGCATTTT
CASSPEVLQPQHF
>TRBJ2-5|many|TRBV24-1|TRBD2
TGTGCCACCAGTGATCCCGGACTAGCCCTTGGAGAGACCCAGTACTTC
CATSDPGLALGETQYF
>TRBJ1-1|many|TRBV6-5|.
TGTGCCAGCACCACCCTGAACACTGAAGCTTTCTTT
CASTTLNTEAFF